The entry below describes one TCR beta chain. The data stem from a study of blood T cell repertoires in COVID-19. V was cut by 1 base and J by 9 bases, with 9 bases left in between. The V gene's germline CDR1 is MDHEN and CDR2 SYDVKM. This CDR3 is built from 13 residues. Method: immunoSEQ multiplex PCR; TCRdb's copy keeps in-frame clones and lacks some. Here the sample spans about 120,000 clones, about three quarters being singletons. The receptor's source is a man in his 70s with acute or convalescent COVID-19. Sequencing used peripheral blood. The chain recombines TRBV28 with TRBJ2-2, with TRBD1 as a possible D gene (6 bases). DNA of the CDR3: TGTGCCAGCAGTTTATTTCGGGACAGGGAGCTGTTTTTT. This encodes CASSLFRDRELFF.